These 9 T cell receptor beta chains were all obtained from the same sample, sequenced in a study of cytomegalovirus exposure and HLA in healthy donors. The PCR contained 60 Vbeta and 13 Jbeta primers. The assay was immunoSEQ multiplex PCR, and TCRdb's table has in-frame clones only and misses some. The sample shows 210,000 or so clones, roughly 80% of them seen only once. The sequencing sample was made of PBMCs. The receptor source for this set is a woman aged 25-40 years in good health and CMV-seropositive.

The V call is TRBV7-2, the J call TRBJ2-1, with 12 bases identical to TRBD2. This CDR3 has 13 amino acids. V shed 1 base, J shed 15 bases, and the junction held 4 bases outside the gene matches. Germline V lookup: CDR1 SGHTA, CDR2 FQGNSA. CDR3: CASSLDGLAGRFF. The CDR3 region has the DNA TGTGCCAGCAGCTTAGACGGACTAGCGGGAAGGTTCTTC.

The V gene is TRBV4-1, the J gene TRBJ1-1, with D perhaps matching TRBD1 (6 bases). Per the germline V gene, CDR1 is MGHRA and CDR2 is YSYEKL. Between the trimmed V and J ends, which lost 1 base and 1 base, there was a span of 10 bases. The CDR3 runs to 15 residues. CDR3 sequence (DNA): TGCGCCAGCAGCCAAGGTTGGGGGCGGAACACTGAAGCTTTCTTT. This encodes CASSQGWGRNTEAFF.

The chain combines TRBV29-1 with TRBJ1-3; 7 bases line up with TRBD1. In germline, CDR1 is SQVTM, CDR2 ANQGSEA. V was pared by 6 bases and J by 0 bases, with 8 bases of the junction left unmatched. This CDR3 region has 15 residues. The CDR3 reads CSVAGRTGSGNTIYF. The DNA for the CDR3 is TGCAGCGTGGCAGGCAGGACAGGCTCTGGAAACACCATATATTTT.

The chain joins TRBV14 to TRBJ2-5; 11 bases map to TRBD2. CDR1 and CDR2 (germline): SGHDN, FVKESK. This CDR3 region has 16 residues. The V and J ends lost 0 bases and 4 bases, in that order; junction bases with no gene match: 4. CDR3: CASSQDRLAGGETQYF. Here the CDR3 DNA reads TGTGCCAGCAGCCAAGATCGGCTAGCGGGGGGAGAGACCCAGTACTTC.

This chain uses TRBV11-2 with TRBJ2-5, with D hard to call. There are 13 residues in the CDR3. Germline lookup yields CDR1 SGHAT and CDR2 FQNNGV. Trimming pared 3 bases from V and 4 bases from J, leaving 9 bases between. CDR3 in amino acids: CASSLLRGETQYF. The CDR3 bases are TGTGCCAGCAGCTTGTTGCGCGGAGAGACCCAGTACTTC.

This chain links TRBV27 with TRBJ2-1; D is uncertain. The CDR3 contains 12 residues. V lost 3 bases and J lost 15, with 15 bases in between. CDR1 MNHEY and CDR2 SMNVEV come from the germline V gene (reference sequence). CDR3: CASSFGPVEWFF. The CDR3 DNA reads TGTGCCAGCAGTTTTGGTCCGGTCGAGTGGTTCTTC.

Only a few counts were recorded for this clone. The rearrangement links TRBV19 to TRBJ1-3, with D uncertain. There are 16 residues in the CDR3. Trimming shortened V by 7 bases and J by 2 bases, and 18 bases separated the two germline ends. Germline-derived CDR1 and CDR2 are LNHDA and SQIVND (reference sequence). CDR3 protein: CASTPIGVRPGNTIYF. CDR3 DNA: TGTGCCAGTACCCCCATAGGAGTCCGGCCTGGAAACACCATATATTTT.

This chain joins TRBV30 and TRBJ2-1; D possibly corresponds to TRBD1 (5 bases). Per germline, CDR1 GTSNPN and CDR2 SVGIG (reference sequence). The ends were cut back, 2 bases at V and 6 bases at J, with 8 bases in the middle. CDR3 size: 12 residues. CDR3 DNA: TGTGCCTGGAGTCCAGGGTTCAATGAGCAGTTCTTC. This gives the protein CAWSPGFNEQFF. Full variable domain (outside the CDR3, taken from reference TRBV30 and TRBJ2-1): SQTIHQWPATLVQPVGSPLSLECTVEGTSNPNLYWYRQAAGRGLQLLFYSVGIGQISSEVPQNLSASRPQDRQFILSSKKLLLSDSGFYLCAWSPGFNEQFFGPGTRLTVL.

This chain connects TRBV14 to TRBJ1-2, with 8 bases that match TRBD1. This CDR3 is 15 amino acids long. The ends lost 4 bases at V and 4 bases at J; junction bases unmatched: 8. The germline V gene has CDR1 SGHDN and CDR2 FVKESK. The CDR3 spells CASSRQGAISYGYTF. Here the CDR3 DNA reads TGTGCCAGCAGCCGTCAGGGGGCGATCAGCTATGGCTACACCTTC.